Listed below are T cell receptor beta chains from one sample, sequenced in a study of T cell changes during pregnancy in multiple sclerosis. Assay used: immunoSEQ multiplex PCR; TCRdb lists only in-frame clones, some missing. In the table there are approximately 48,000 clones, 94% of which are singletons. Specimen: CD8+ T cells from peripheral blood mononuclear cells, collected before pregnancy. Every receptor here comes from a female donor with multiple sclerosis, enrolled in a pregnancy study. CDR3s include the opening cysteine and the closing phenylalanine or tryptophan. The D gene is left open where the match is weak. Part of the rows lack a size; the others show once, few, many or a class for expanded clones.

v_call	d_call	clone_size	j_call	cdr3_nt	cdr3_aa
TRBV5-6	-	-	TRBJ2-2	TGTGCCAGCAGCCGGGACACCGGGGAGCTGTTTTTT	CASSRDTGELFF
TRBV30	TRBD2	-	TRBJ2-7	TGTGCCTGGAGTAGGGGACTAGCGGGAGTCGGCTCCTACGAGCAGTACTTC	CAWSRGLAGVGSYEQYF
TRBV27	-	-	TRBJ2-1	TGTGCCAGCAGTACCAATCAGGGTCGTGAGCAGTTCTTC	CASSTNQGREQFF
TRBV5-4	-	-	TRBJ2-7	TGTGCCAGCAGCTTGCCTGGGGCGTCAGGGTTCGACGAGCAGTACTTC	CASSLPGASGFDEQYF
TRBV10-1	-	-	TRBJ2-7	TGCGCCAGCAGTGTTGGTAGCTACGAGCAGTACTTC	CASSVGSYEQYF
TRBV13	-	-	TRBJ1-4	TGTGCCAGCGGGGCAGGACAGCCTAATGAAAAACTGTTTTTT	CASGAGQPNEKLFF
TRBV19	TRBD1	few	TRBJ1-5	TGTGCCAGTAGTACTGGACAGGGCCTTAATCAGCCCCAGCATTTT	CASSTGQGLNQPQHF
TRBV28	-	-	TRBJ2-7	TGTGCCAGCACTAGCACGGGGGTCCACGAGCAGTACTTC	CASTSTGVHEQYF
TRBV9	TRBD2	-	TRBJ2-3	TGTGCCAGCAGCACTCCTCGGACTAGCGGGGGAAGCACAGATACGCAGTATTTT	CASSTPRTSGGSTDTQYF
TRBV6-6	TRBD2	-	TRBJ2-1	TGTGCCAGCAGTTATTCGGGACTAGCGGCTTACAATGAGCAGTTCTTC	CASSYSGLAAYNEQFF
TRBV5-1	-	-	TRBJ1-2	TGCGCCAGCAGCTTTATAGCGGGAGGGCAGAACACCAACTATGGCTACACCTTC	CASSFIAGGQNTNYGYTF
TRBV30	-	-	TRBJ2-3	TGTGCCTGGGTTAGCGGAGGATCTAGCACAGATACGCAGTATTTT	CAWVSGGSSTDTQYF
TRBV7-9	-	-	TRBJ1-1	TGTGCCAGCAGCTTAGACGAAGGGGTTGATGAAGCTTTCTTT	CASSLDEGVDEAFF
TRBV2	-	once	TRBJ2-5	TGTGCCAGCCAAAAGGGGAAAGAGACCCAGTACTTC	CASQKGKETQYF
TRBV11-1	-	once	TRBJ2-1	TGTGCCAGCAGCCTACTACGAGCGGGTTCCTACAATGAGCAGTTCTTC	CASSLLRAGSYNEQFF
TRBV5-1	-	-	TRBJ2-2	TGCGCCAGCAACAAACGCGGACTGTACACCGGGGAGCTGTTTTTT	CASNKRGLYTGELFF
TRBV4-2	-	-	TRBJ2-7	TGTGCCAGCAGCCAAGCCCCCGGGATCCTATACGAGCAGTACTTC	CASSQAPGILYEQYF
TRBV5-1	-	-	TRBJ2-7	TGCGCCAGCACCTCCGGGATGGAGCAGTACTTC	CASTSGMEQYF
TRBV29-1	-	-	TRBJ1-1	TGCAGCGTTGCAACAGAAAACACTGAAGCTTTCTTT	CSVATENTEAFF
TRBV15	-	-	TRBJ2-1	TGTGCCACCAGCAGAGATGGGACTCATAATGAGCAGTTCTTC	CATSRDGTHNEQFF
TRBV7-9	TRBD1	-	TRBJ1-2	TGTGCCAGCAGCCTGACAGGGGGCTTAAATGGCTACACCTTC	CASSLTGGLNGYTF
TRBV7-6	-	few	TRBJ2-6	TGTGCCAGCAGCTTTGACCGGGACTCTGGGGCCAACGTCCTGACTTTC	CASSFDRDSGANVLTF
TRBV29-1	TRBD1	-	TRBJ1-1	TGCAGCGTTGAGACCAGGGGGGCTTTCTTT	CSVETRGAFF
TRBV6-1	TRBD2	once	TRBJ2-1	TGTGCCATTGAGACTAGCGGGAGTGCGGGAGGAGAGCAGTTCTTC	CAIETSGSAGGEQFF
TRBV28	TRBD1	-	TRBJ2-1	TGTGCCAGCAGTTCCCCCGCCGACAGGGAAAATGAGCAGTTCTTC	CASSSPADRENEQFF
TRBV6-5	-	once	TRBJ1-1	TGTGCCAGCAGTTACGGATGGGGCCAGCTCAAAGCTTTCTTT	CASSYGWGQLKAFF
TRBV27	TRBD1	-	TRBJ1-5	TGTGCCAGCAGTCTAGAGGGGGCCCATCAGCCCCAGCATTTT	CASSLEGAHQPQHF